This T cell receptor beta chain stems from a study of T cells in tuberculosis. Sorting used thawed, overnight-rested PBMC stained with anti-CD3, a viability dye and GMM-loaded CD1B tetramer. CD1B tetramers were loaded with Rhodococcus equi-derived C32 glucose monomycolate. V lost 6 bases and J 6 bases, leaving 10 bases between the germline ends. The CDR3 runs to 12 residues. The germline CDR1 and CDR2 sequences are LNHDA and SQIVND (reference sequence). Here immunoSEQ multiplex PCR was the method, and the copy in TCRdb shows in-frame clones only, minus some. The data contain 85,000 to 100,000 clones, approximately 91% of them singletons.

Specimen: CD1b-GMM tetramer-negative cells sorted from PBMCs. The chain links TRBV19 to TRBJ2-3; possible D gene TRBD2, 5 bases. The TCR was taken from an adult woman with latent tuberculosis. DNA of the CDR3: TGTGCCAGTAGCGCGAGGGTGGATACGCAGTATTTT. Its protein is CASSARVDTQYF.